The rows below give T cell receptor beta chains drawn from one sample of a study of cytomegalovirus exposure and HLA in healthy donors. Clones were sequenced by immunoSEQ multiplex PCR, and TCRdb holds only the in-frame ones, with some missing. The sample carries tens of thousands of clones, more than 65% recorded once. Sequencing input: PBMCs. The receptors shown here come from a man in his thirties or forties in good health and CMV-seronegative. Both conserved end residues are part of each CDR3. D genes are given only for firm matches. Size values are once, few and many counts, or a class for expanded clones, and some rows have none.

cdr3_aa: CASSQKRTANSNQPQHF
cdr3_nt: TGTGCCAGCAGTCAGAAGAGGACAGCTAATAGCAATCAGCCCCAGCATTTT
v_call: TRBV27
j_call: TRBJ1-5
clone_size: NA
d_call: NA

cdr3_aa: CASSLGIAGASYNEQFF
cdr3_nt: TGTGCCAGCAGCCTGGGGATAGCGGGGGCCAGCTACAATGAGCAGTTCTTC
v_call: TRBV11-3
j_call: TRBJ2-1
clone_size: few
d_call: TRBD2

cdr3_aa: CASSPLGLSGNTIYF
cdr3_nt: TGTGCCAGCAGCCCATTGGGACTTTCTGGAAACACCATATATTTT
v_call: TRBV14
j_call: TRBJ1-3
clone_size: NA
d_call: NA

cdr3_aa: CASTQGESYEQYF
cdr3_nt: TGTGCCAGCACCCAGGGGGAGAGCTACGAGCAGTACTTC
v_call: TRBV2
j_call: TRBJ2-7
clone_size: NA
d_call: TRBD1

cdr3_aa: CASSYAGGKNTGELFF
cdr3_nt: TGTGCCAGCAGCTATGCGGGGGGAAAGAACACCGGGGAGCTGTTTTTT
v_call: TRBV7-9
j_call: TRBJ2-2
clone_size: NA
d_call: TRBD2

cdr3_aa: CSTRTSGTERDTQYF
cdr3_nt: TGCAGCACAAGGACTAGCGGGACGGAGAGGGATACGCAGTATTTT
v_call: TRBV29-1
j_call: TRBJ2-3
clone_size: NA
d_call: TRBD2

cdr3_aa: CASSSRPFLAGGPEEQYF
cdr3_nt: TGTGCCAGTAGTTCCCGACCCTTTCTAGCGGGGGGGCCGGAAGAGCAGTACTTC
v_call: TRBV19
j_call: TRBJ2-7
clone_size: few
d_call: TRBD2

cdr3_aa: CASSQDTGIRGPSSYEQYF
cdr3_nt: TGCGCCAGCAGCCAAGATACGGGCATCCGGGGTCCCAGCTCCTACGAGCAGTACTTC
v_call: TRBV4-1
j_call: TRBJ2-7
clone_size: NA
d_call: NA

cdr3_aa: CAINPGTETNEQFF
cdr3_nt: TGTGCCATCAATCCCGGGACAGAAACCAATGAGCAGTTCTTC
v_call: TRBV10-3
j_call: TRBJ2-1
clone_size: NA
d_call: TRBD1

cdr3_aa: CSVGPGNLAGEQYF
cdr3_nt: TGCAGCGTTGGGCCCGGGAATCTAGCGGGGGAGCAGTACTTC
v_call: TRBV29-1
j_call: TRBJ2-7
clone_size: NA
d_call: TRBD2

cdr3_aa: CASNEQGNQPQHF
cdr3_nt: TGTGCCAGCAACGAACAGGGGAATCAGCCCCAGCATTTT
v_call: TRBV6-1
j_call: TRBJ1-5
clone_size: NA
d_call: TRBD1

cdr3_aa: CASSEKDQGLPYEQYF
cdr3_nt: TGTGCCAGCAGCGAGAAGGACCAGGGTTTACCCTACGAGCAGTACTTC
v_call: TRBV9
j_call: TRBJ2-7
clone_size: NA
d_call: NA

cdr3_aa: CASSRDSFLDTQYF
cdr3_nt: TGTGCCAGCAGTCGGGACAGCTTTTTAGATACGCAGTATTTT
v_call: TRBV6-1
j_call: TRBJ2-3
clone_size: once
d_call: TRBD1

cdr3_aa: CASSYSGQGVYEQYF
cdr3_nt: TGTGCCAGCAGTTACTCGGGACAGGGTGTTTACGAGCAGTACTTC
v_call: TRBV6-5
j_call: TRBJ2-7
clone_size: NA
d_call: TRBD1

cdr3_aa: CASSTTGAGNTIYF
cdr3_nt: TGCGCCAGCAGCACAACAGGGGCTGGAAACACCATATATTTT
v_call: TRBV5-1
j_call: TRBJ1-3
clone_size: NA
d_call: TRBD1

cdr3_aa: CASSLTRSGDGYTF
cdr3_nt: TGTGCCAGCAGCTTAACCCGATCCGGGGATGGCTACACCTTC
v_call: TRBV7-8
j_call: TRBJ1-2
clone_size: NA
d_call: NA

cdr3_aa: CASSQGTGPFYEQYF
cdr3_nt: TGCGCCAGCAGCCAAGGGACAGGGCCGTTCTACGAGCAGTACTTC
v_call: TRBV4-1
j_call: TRBJ2-7
clone_size: NA
d_call: TRBD1

cdr3_aa: CASSPAATAKFTEAFF
cdr3_nt: TGTGCCAGCAGTCCGGCTGCAACAGCCAAGTTCACTGAAGCTTTCTTT
v_call: TRBV5-5
j_call: TRBJ1-1
clone_size: NA
d_call: NA

cdr3_aa: CASSILPLAGGKNRLETQYF
cdr3_nt: TGTGCCAGTAGTATTCTTCCACTAGCGGGGGGCAAAAACCGCCTAGAGACCCAGTACTTC
v_call: TRBV19
j_call: TRBJ2-5
clone_size: NA
d_call: TRBD2